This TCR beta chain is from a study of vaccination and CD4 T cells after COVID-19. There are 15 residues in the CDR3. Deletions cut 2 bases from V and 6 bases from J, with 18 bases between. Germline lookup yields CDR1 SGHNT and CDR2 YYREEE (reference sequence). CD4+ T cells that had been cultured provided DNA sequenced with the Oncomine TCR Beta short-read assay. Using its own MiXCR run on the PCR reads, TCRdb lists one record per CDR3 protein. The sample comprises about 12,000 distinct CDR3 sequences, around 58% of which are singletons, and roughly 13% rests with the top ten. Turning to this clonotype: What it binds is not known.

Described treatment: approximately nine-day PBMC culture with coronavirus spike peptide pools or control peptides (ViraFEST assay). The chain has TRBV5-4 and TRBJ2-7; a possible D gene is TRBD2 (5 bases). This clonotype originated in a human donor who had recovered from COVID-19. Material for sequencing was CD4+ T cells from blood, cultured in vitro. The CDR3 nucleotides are TGTGCCAGCAGCTTAGGCTCCCCCGGGATGTCCGAGCAGTACTTC. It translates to CASSLGSPGMSEQYF.